This is a list of T cell receptor beta chains from one sample in a study of control samples from healthy donors and cancer patients. Profiling relied on immunoSEQ multiplex PCR, and the TCRdb table lists in-frame clones only, not all of them. The sample lists about 120,000 clones; 70% to 90% were seen once. Sequencing was carried out using blood. The source is a woman aged 70 to 79 in good health. Each CDR3 is given with its conserved first and last residue. D genes are given only for firm matches.

TRBJ2-5 TRBV5-1 TRBD2 CASQSRSGGAGRETQYF TGCGCCAGCCAAAGCCGTAGCGGGGGGGCCGGGAGGGAGACCCAGTACTTC
TRBJ2-1 TRBV19 TRBD2 CATASGGAYNEQFF TGTGCCACCGCTAGCGGGGGGGCCTACAATGAGCAGTTCTTC
TRBJ1-6 TRBV27 . CASSLGGGNSPLHF TGTGCCAGCAGTTTAGGGGGTGGGAATTCACCCCTCCACTTT
TRBJ2-3 TRBV5-1 TRBD2 CASSPTVGGGDTQYF TGCGCCAGCAGCCCGACCGTGGGGGGGGGAGATACGCAGTATTTT
TRBJ1-1 TRBV5-1 . CASSIAGRSEAFF TGCGCCAGCAGCATCGCTGGGAGGTCTGAAGCTTTCTTT
TRBJ2-7 TRBV18 . CASSPGAAAYEQYF TGTGCCAGCTCACCGGGAGCCGCTGCCTACGAGCAGTACTTC
TRBJ2-5 TRBV7-9 . CASSLEGGTETQYF TGTGCCAGCAGCTTAGAGGGGGGGACCGAGACCCAGTACTTC
TRBJ2-2 TRBV7-2 TRBD1 CASSLPRQGTGELFF TGTGCCAGCAGCTTACCACGACAGGGGACCGGGGAGCTGTTTTTT
TRBJ2-5 TRBV21-1 . CASSRRGGPQETQYF TGTGCCAGCAGCAGGCGGGGCGGCCCGCAAGAGACCCAGTACTTC
TRBJ1-3 TRBV18 . CASSPPIGTDSGNTIYF TGTGCCAGCTCACCACCCATCGGGACTGACTCTGGAAACACCATATATTTT